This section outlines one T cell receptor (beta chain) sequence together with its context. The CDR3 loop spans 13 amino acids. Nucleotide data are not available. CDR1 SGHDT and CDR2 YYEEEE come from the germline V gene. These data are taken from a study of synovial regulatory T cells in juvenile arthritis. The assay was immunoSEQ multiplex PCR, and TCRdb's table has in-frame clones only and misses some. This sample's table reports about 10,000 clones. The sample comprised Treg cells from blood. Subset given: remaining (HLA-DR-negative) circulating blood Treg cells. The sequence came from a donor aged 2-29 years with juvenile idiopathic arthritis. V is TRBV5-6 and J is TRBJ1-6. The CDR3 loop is CASRRVRNSPLHF.